The clone carrying this TCR beta chain occurred many times. The antigen is not known. This record comes from a study of T cells in Graves' hyperthyroidism and ophthalmopathy. Overall study results and limits: Peripheral blood also featured most of the thyroid clonotypes expanded above 0.001.

The CDR3 regions of TCR beta were amplified from RNA transcripts. HTBI primers drove first-round RT-PCR of the TCR CDR3. One entry per CDR3 protein results from TCRdb running MiXCR on the multiplex PCR reads. The profile covers 270,000 or so distinct CDR3 sequences, with around 15% appearing a single time and over 30% taken by the ten largest. PBMCs came from 10 ml fresh peripheral blood. V was pared by 6 bases and J by 1 base, with 8 bases of the junction left unmatched. The CDR3 is 16 residues long. CDR1 DFQATT and CDR2 SNEGSKA come from the germline V gene (reference sequence). The sample comprised blood. The origin of this receptor is a woman in her forties or fifties with Graves' hyperthyroidism that later progressed to Graves' ophthalmopathy. The V and J genes are TRBV20-1 and TRBJ2-1; 11 nucleotides match TRBD2. CDR3 loop: CSAPGLAADSYNEQFF. The DNA of the CDR3 is TGCAGTGCCCCGGGACTAGCGGCAGATTCCTACAATGAGCAGTTCTTC.